In its sample, the clone carrying this T cell receptor (beta chain) was seen many times. Its antigen is as yet unknown. Trimming pared 2 bases from V and 10 bases from J, leaving 11 bases between. CDR3 size: 13 residues. Germline values: CDR1 MNHEY, CDR2 SMNVEV (reference sequence). These data come from a study of T-cell reconstitution after alpha-beta-depleted transplantation in children. Overall study findings and caveats: As was reported, about two months after transplant, alpha-beta T cells came from several hundred expanded graft clones. Most T-cell counts and diversity one year after the transplant came from T cells that were newly produced. Some patients showed high day-60 TCRbeta diversity, which derived from surviving recipient T cells and thymic progenitors.

TCRbeta library construction was performed incorporating unique molecular identifiers. TCRdb recomputed calls from the PCR reads with MiXCR, one row per CDR3 protein. The sample carries about 160,000 distinct CDR3 sequences, around 10% recorded once. The rearrangement joins TRBV27 to TRBJ2-2, with D maybe TRBD2 (6 bases). The clonotype originates from a boy between 2 and 15 years old with acute myeloid leukemia, due to receive a stem cell transplant. The sample in question was PBMCs, obtained before TCRalphabeta/CD19-depleted stem cell transplant. The CDR3 DNA follows: TGTGCCAGCAGTTTAGCGGGGATCGTGGAGCTGTTTTTT. It translates to CASSLAGIVELFF.